This TCR beta chain was documented in a study of blood T cells in healthy people across ages (dated by TCRdb to 2014 to 2015). At the level of the whole study: In model experiments, template switching captured about one uniquely barcoded TCR beta cDNA molecule for every two T cells. Using deep sequencing normalized with unique cDNA molecular identifiers, the study measured how TCR beta repertoire diversity changes with age. For two donors (one aged 18 to 29 and one aged 80 or older), the study analyzed two additional independent replicas of 1 million unique cDNA reads from the same blood draw. To avoid experimental bias, donors of different ages were randomly spread across the sequencing lanes. The donors were divided into four age groups: young (average roughly 15 years), middle-aged (approximately 42), aged (approximately 62) and long-lived (roughly 86).

This clonotype showed up just a few times. Its antigen is unknown. Base-call qualities are not available, and no considerably larger clone is one nucleotide away. The CDR3 has 14 amino acids, counting the end cysteine and phenylalanine. CDR3 DNA is the only sequence kept; it has 42 bases, read in frame from the first base. The trim is 5 bases for V and 2 bases for J, with a gap of 13 bases between the germline ends. The CDR1 and CDR2 encoded by the germline V gene are SGHTA and FQGNSA. Broad study findings and their caveats: The CMV infection status of donors was not known, potentially confounding age-related changes in expanded clonotypes. Compared with the aged group, more naive CD4+ T cells, fewer expanded clones and increased TCR diversity were shown by the long-lived group, suggesting age selection. Estimates of total diversity based on one million sequenced T cells were considered lower bounds and underestimates. The percentage of naive T cells measured by flow cytometry correlated strongly with observed TCR beta diversity. Observed TCR beta diversity per million T cells fell roughly linearly with age, and a significant reduction was already apparent by age about 43. Because profiling used bulk unsorted PBMCs, naive and antigen-experienced compartments could not be compared conclusively.

The approximately 39 donors, aged about 6 to 90 years, were systemically healthy Caucasian individuals from Russia. Ten milliliters of peripheral blood were drawn from each donor into EDTA-treated Vacutainer tubes. Ficoll-Paque density-gradient centrifugation was used to isolate PBMCs, with at least 6.5 million per sample. Trizol reagent was used to extract total RNA from PBMCs, with at least 6 micrograms per sample. The percentages of naive CD45RAhigh/CD27high T cells were determined by flow cytometry on a PBMC aliquot from every donor. The library relied on 5' RACE. Sequencing instrument: Illumina HiSeq 2500. A second about 7 to 11 cycle PCR used a sample-barcoded 5' primer and a J-beta primer mix. A template-switch 5' adaptor carrying 12 random nucleotides introduced a unique molecular identifier onto each TCR beta cDNA molecule. Each sample yielded at least 2.5 million CDR3-containing paired-end reads. First-strand cDNA synthesis was performed from all RNA using the Mint cDNA synthesis kit, with priming by a TRBC-specific oligonucleotide. All cDNA was treated with uracil-DNA glycosylase and then went through a first 18-cycle PCR with the universal primers M1SS and BC2_uni_R. Processing in the source paper ran as follows. For normalization, 1 million high-quality reads were randomly selected from each sample, with every read carrying a distinct molecular identifier. Reads with shared molecular identifiers were discarded instead of being binned into consensus sequences. MiTCR, set to a Q25 quality threshold and the strictest error-elimination algorithm, was used for CDR3 identification, clonotype clustering and error correction. Lower-bound total TCR beta diversity was estimated with a nonparametric unseen species model using Euler transformation. The public reads were reanalyzed by TCRdb: fastp trimming at Q25, MiXCR alignment, in-frame beta chains only. Records with the same CDR3 protein are collapsed into one entry carrying the most frequent genes and DNA. The V and J calls and clone size are TCRdb's, not the authors'. For this sample the table gives hundreds of thousands of distinct CDR3 sequences, of which 30% to 45% were detected only once. Clones ranked in the top ten supply approximately 13% of the sample.

This TCR was sampled from a young man in good health. Specimen: blood. In this chain, TRBV7-2 is recombined with TRBJ2-7, with the D gene call left open. CDR3 loop: CASSRVASTYEQYF. The DNA is TGTGCCAGCAGCCGAGTTGCCTCGACCTACGAGCAGTACTTC.